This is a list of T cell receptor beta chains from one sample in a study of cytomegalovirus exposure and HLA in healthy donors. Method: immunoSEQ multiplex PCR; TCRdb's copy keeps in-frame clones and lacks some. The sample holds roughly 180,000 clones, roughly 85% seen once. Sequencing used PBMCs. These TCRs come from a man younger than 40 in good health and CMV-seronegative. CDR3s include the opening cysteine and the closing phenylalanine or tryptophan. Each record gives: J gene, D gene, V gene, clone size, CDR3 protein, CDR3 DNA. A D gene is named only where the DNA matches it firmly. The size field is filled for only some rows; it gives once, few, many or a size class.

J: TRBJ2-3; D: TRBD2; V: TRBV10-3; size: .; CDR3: CAISQTSGKSTDTQYF; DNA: TGTGCCATCAGTCAGACTAGCGGTAAATCGACAGATACGCAGTATTTT
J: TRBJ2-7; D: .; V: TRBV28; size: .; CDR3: CASRPTGDEQYF; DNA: TGTGCCAGCAGACCGACAGGAGACGAGCAGTACTTC
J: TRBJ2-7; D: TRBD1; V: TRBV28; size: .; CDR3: CASSFGQGPYSGEQYF; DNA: TGTGCCAGCAGTTTTGGACAGGGGCCTTACTCGGGTGAGCAGTACTTC
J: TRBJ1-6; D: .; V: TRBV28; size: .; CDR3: CASSLIRQANPYNSPLHF; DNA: TGTGCCAGCAGTTTAATTCGACAGGCGAATCCCTATAATTCACCCCTCCACTTT
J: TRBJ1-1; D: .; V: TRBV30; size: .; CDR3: CAWRGIRVNTEAFF; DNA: TGTGCCTGGAGAGGAATCAGGGTGAACACTGAAGCTTTCTTT
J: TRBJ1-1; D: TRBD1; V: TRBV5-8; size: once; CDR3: CASRIAGILGQLNTEAFF; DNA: TGTGCCAGCAGGATTGCAGGGATTCTGGGACAGTTGAACACTGAAGCTTTCTTT
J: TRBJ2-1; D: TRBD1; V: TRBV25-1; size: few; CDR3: CASTDRESWQFF; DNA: TGTGCCAGCACCGACAGGGAATCATGGCAGTTCTTC
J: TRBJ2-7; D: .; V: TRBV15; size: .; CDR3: CATSRDPNYEQYF; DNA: TGTGCCACCAGCAGAGATCCGAACTACGAGCAGTACTTC
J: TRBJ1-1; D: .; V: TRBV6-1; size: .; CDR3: CASSVGGTEAFF; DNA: TGTGCCAGCAGCGTAGGGGGAACTGAAGCTTTCTTT
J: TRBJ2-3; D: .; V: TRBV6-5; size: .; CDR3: CASRAAKPSTDTQYF; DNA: TGTGCCAGCAGGGCAGCGAAGCCTAGCACAGATACGCAGTATTTT
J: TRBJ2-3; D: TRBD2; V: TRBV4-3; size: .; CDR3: CASSQEGLDKGLDF; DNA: TGCGCCAGCAGCCAAGAGGGACTAGACAAAGGATTGGATTTT
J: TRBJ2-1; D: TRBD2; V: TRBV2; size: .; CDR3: CASSESGRLAAPFF; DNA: TGTGCCAGCAGTGAATCTGGGAGACTAGCCGCCCCGTTCTTC
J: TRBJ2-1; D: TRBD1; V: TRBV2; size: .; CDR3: CASRERTGVYNEQFF; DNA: TGTGCCAGCAGGGAAAGGACAGGGGTCTACAATGAGCAGTTCTTC
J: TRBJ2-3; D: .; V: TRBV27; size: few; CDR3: CASSLSGERGSTDTQYF; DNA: TGTGCCAGCAGTTTATCAGGGGAAAGGGGAAGCACAGATACGCAGTATTTT
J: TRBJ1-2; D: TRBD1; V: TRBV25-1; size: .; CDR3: CASSDPRAGGARGYTF; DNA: TGTGCCAGCAGTGACCCCCGAGCAGGGGGAGCGAGAGGCTACACCTTC
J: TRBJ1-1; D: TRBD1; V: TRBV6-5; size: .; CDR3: CASSFTGEAFF; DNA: TGTGCCAGCAGTTTCACAGGGGAGGCTTTCTTT
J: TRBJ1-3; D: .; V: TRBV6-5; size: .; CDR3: CASSRDSTSGNTIYF; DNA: TGTGCCAGCAGCCGTGACAGTACCTCTGGAAACACCATATATTTT
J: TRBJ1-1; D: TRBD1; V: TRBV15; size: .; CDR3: CATSRDLDRAINTEAFF; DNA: TGTGCCACCAGCAGAGATCTGGACAGGGCGATTAACACTGAAGCTTTCTTT